This T cell receptor beta chain was sequenced in a study of human T cells and chemical hapten exposure. TCRdb processed the RACE reads anew with MiXCR; each CDR3 protein has one entry. The repertoire holds about 300,000 distinct CDR3 sequences, around 5.5% seen once, with over 6.5% in the top ten. This clonotype was seen only a few times. CDR1 is DFQATT, CDR2 SNEGSKA, per germline (reference sequence). This CDR3 contains 13 residues. Trimming took 5 bases from V and 8 from J, leaving 18 bases between them. The sample's time point: pre-sensitization, week 0. Treatment of the sample: therapeutic diphenylcyclopropenone sensitization with weekly scalp DPC.

The TCR comes from a woman between 18 and 30 years old with alopecia areata. Some clones in this sample may be carry-over from other donors' samples. The starting material was whole blood, obtained in connection with sensitization to the hapten diphenylcyclopropenone (DPC). The rearrangement links TRBV20-1 to TRBJ1-2; no definite D call. The CDR3 here is CSAEAATAGGYTF. Here the CDR3 DNA reads TGCAGTGCTGAAGCGGCTACCGCGGGAGGCTACACCTTC.